This T cell receptor beta chain was captured in a study of CD8 T cells in ankylosing spondylitis. Overall study results and limits: The authors reported significant enrichment of disease-linked clones in matched ankylosing spondylitis synovial fluid.

CDR1 is MNHEY, CDR2 SMNVEV, per germline (reference sequence). The junction had 7 bases not matched to a gene; V was cut back by 1 base and J by 4 bases. The CDR3 has 16 residues. TCRdb redid the calling of the 5' RACE reads with MiXCR, one entry per CDR3 protein. Of just over 350,000 distinct CDR3 sequences detected, roughly 20% appear once; the ten largest clones hold 10% to 15%. Turning to this clonotype: As yet, its antigen is unknown.

The sequencing sample was made of blood, either unsorted or a sorted T cell fraction (not recorded which). The chain combines TRBV27 with TRBJ2-7; 10 bases are shared with TRBD2. This sequence originates from a male donor with ankylosing spondylitis or in good health (not recorded which). The CDR3 coding sequence is TGTGCCAGCAGTTTATTGTCTAGCGGGGGAGATTACGAGCAGTACTTC. This sequence encodes CASSLLSSGGDYEQYF.